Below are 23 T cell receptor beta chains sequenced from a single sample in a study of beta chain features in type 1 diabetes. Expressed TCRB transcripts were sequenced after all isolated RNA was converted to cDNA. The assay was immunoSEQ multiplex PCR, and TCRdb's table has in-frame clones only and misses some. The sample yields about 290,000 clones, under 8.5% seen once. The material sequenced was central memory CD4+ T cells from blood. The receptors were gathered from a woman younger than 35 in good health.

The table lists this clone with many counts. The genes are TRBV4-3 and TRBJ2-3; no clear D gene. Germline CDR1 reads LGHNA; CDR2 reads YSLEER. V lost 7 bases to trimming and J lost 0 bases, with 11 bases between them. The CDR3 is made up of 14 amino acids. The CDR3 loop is CASTAETSTDTQYF. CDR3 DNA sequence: TGCGCCAGCACGGCGGAAACTAGCACAGATACGCAGTATTTT.

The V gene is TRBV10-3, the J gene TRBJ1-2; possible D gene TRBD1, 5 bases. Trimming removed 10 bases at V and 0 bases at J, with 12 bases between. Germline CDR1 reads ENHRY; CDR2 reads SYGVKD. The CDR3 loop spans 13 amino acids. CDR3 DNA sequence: TGTGCCAGCAGGGATCTGACTAACTATGGCTACACCTTC. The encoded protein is CASRDLTNYGYTF.

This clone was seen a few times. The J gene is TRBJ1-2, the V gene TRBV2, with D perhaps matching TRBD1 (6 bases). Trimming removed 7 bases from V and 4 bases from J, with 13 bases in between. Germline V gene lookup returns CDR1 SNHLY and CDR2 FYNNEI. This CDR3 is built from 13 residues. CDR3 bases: TGTGCCAGCAAACAGGGAGTTGGCTATGGCTACACCTTC. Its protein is CASKQGVGYGYTF.

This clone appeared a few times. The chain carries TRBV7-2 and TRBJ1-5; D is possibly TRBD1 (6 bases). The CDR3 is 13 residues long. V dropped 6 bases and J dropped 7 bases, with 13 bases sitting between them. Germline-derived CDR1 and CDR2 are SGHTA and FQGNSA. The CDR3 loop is CASRLQGGQPQHF. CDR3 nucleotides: TGTGCCAGCAGACTACAGGGTGGCCAGCCCCAGCATTTT.

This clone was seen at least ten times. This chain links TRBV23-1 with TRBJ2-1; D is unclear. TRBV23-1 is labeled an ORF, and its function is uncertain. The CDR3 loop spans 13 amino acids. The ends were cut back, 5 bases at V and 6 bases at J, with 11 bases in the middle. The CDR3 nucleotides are TGCGCCAGCAGTGAAGGGTCAGGCAATGAGCAGTTCTTC. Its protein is CASSEGSGNEQFF.

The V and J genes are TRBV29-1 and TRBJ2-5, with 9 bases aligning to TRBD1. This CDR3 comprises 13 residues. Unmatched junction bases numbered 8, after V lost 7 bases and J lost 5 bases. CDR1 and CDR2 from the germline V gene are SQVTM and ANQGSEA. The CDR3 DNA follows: TGCAGCGCCAGACAGGGGGGCGGCGAGACCCAGTACTTC. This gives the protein CSARQGGGETQYF.

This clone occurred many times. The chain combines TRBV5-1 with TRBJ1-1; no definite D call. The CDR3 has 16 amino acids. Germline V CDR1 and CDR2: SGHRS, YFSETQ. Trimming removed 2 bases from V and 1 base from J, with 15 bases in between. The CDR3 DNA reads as TGCGCCAGCAGCTTACAGCCCGATCCCACGAACACTGAAGCTTTCTTT. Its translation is CASSLQPDPTNTEAFF.

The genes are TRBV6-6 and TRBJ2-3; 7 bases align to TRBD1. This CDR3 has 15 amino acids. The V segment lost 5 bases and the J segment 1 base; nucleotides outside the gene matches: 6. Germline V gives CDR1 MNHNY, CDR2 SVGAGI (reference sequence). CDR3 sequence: CASSNRGFGTDTQYF. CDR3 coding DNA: TGTGCCAGCAGTAACAGGGGTTTTGGCACAGATACGCAGTATTTT.

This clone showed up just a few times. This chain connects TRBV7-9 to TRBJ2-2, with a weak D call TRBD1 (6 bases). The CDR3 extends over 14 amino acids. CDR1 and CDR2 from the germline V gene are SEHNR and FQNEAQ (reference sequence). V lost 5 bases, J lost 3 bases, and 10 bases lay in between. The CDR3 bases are TGTGCCAGCAGCCAGTACAGGGACACCGGGGAGCTGTTTTTT. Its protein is CASSQYRDTGELFF. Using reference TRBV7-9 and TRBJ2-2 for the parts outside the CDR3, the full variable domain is DTGVSQNPRHKITKRGQNVTFRCDPISEHNRLYWYRQTLGQGPEFLTYFQNEAQLEKSRLLSDRFSAERPKGSFSTLEIQRTEQGDSAMYLCASSQYRDTGELFFGEGSRLTVL.

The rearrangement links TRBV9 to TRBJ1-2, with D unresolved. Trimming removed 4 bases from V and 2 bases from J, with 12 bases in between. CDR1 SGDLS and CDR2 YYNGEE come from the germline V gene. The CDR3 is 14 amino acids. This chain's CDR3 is CASSTTSLNYGYTF. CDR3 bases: TGTGCCAGCAGCACCACGTCCCTCAACTATGGCTACACCTTC.

As DNA, the CDR3 is TGTGCCAGCAGACCCCCGAAGGGAACTGAAGCTTTCTTT. It yields the protein CASRPPKGTEAFF. The chain joins TRBV7-2 to TRBJ1-1; D not certain. Trimming stripped 6 bases from V and 5 bases from J, with 13 bases between. The CDR3 contains 13 residues. Looked up from germline, CDR1 is SGHTA and CDR2 is FQGNSA.

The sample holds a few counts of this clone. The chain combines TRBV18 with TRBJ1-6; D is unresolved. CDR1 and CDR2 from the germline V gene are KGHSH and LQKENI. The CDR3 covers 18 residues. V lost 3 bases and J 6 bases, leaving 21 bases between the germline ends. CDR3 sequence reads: CASSPISGSAQINSPLHF. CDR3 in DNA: TGTGCCAGCTCACCCATTTCGGGGTCCGCACAAATTAATTCACCCCTCCACTTT. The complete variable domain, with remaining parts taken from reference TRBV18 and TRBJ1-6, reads NAGVMQNPRHLVRRRGQEARLRCSPMKGHSHVYWYRQLPEEGLKFMVYLQKENIIDESGMPKERFSAEFPKEGPSILRIQQVVRGDSAAYFCASSPISGSAQINSPLHFGNGTRLTVT.

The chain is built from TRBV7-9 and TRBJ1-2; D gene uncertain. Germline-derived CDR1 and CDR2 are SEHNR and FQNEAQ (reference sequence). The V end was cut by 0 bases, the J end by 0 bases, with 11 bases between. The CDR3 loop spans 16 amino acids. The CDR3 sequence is CASSLAGAGTNYGYTF. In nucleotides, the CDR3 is TGTGCCAGCAGCTTAGCGGGTGCGGGTACTAACTATGGCTACACCTTC.

CDR3 bases: TGTGCCAGCAGCTTAGAAGGGCAGAGTGGCTACACCTTC. Protein product: CASSLEGQSGYTF. J is TRBJ1-2 and V is TRBV7-9; D uncertain. The CDR3 has 13 residues. Trimming took off 1 base at V and 7 bases at J, with 10 bases between the two ends. CDR1 and CDR2 from the germline V gene are SEHNR and FQNEAQ (reference sequence).

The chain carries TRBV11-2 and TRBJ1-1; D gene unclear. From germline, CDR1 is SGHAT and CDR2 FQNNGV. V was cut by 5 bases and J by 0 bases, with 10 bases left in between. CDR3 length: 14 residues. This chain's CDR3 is CASSVTPMNTEAFF. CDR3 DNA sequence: TGTGCCAGCAGCGTTACTCCAATGAACACTGAAGCTTTCTTT.

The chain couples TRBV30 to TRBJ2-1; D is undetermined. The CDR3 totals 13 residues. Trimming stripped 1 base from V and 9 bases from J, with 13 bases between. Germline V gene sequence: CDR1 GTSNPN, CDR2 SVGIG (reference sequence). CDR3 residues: CAWSGGRPSEQFF. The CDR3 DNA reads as TGTGCCTGGAGTGGAGGCAGGCCATCTGAGCAGTTCTTC.

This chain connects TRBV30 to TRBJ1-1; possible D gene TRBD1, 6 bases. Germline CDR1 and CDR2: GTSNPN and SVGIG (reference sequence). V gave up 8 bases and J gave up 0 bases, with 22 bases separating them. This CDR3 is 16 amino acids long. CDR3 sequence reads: CAGDRSRGKMNTEAFF. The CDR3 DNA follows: TGTGCCGGGGATAGAAGCAGGGGTAAAATGAACACTGAAGCTTTCTTT.

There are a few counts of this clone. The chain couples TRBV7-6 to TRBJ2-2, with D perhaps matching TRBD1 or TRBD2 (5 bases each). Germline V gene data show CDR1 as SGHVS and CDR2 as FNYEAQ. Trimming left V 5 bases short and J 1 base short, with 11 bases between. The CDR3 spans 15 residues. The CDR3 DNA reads TGTGCCAGCAGCCGGGACGGGTTGAACACCGGGGAGCTGTTTTTT. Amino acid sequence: CASSRDGLNTGELFF.

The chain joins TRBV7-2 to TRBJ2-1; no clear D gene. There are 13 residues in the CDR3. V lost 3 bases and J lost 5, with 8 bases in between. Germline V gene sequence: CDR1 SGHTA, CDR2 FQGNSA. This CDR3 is CASSFFGDNEQFF. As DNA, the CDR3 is TGTGCCAGCAGCTTCTTCGGAGACAATGAGCAGTTCTTC.

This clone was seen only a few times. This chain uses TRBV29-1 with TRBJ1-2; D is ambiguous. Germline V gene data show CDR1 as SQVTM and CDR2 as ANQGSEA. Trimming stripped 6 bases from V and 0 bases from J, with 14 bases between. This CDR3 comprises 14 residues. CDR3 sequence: CSVLKDGSNYGYTF. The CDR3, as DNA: TGCAGCGTCCTAAAGGACGGGTCTAACTATGGCTACACCTTC. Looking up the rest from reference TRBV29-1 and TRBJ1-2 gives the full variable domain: SAVISQKPSRDICQRGTSLTIQCQVDSQVTMMFWYRQQPGQSLTLIATANQGSEATYESGFVIDKFPISRPNLTFSTLTVSNMSPEDSSIYLCSVLKDGSNYGYTFGSGTRLTVV.

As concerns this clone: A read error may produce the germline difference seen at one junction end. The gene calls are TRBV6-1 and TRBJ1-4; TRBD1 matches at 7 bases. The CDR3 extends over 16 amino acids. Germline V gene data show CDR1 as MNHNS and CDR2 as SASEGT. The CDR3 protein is CASSEALPGGGEKLFF. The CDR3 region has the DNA TGTGCCAGCAGCGAAGCACTGCCAGGGGGTGGTGAAAAACTGTTTTTT.

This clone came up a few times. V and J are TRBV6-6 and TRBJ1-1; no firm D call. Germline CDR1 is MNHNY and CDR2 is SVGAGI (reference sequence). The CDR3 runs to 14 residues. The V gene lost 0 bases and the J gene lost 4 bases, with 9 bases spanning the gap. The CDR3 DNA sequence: TGTGCCAGCAGTTACTCGACCTCGGGCACTGAAGCTTTCTTT. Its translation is CASSYSTSGTEAFF.

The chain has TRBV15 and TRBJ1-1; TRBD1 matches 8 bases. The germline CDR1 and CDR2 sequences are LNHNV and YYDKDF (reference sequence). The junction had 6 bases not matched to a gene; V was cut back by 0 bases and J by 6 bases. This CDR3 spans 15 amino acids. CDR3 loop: CATSREGTGRPEAFF. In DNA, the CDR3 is TGTGCCACCAGCAGAGAAGGGACAGGCCGTCCTGAAGCTTTCTTT.